The clone carrying this TCR beta chain was detected ten times or more. The antigen is not known. The junction and the germline gene differ at one end; a read error may be behind it. CDR1 is MNHNY and CDR2 is SVGAGI in the germline V gene (reference sequence). This CDR3 is 19 amino acids long. This entry belongs to a study of CD8+CD57+ T cells in acquired aplastic anemia. As for the study in general: Across the sorted CD4+ and CD8+ cells, DNA amounts averaged about 3 ug.

An expansion of CD8+CD57+ cells by flow cytometry had been shown in patients chosen for sequencing. Genomic DNA, serving as template, underwent TCR beta VDJ and CDR3 profiling. From the reads, TCRdb called clonotypes with MiXCR, one entry per CDR3 protein. The sample lists around 210,000 distinct CDR3 sequences, over 55% seen once, with roughly 50% in the top ten. Study-wide results and caveats: Patients were compared with controls for CD8+ Simpson's diversity, and no significant difference emerged. Patients and controls were found to share 25 to 35 CD8+ CDR3 sequences.

Material for sequencing was sorted CD4+, CD8+, or CD8+CD57+ T cells (not recorded which) from PBMCs. The clonotype was recovered from a human donor with aplastic anemia. This chain connects TRBV6-6 to TRBJ1-3; 8 positions agree with TRBD1. The CDR3 DNA follows: TGTGCCAGCAGTTACTTCTCGTCCCGGGACAGGATTGTTGGAGACACCATATATTTT. It encodes CASSYFSSRDRIVGDTIYF.